This T cell receptor beta chain was sequenced in a study of radiation and T cells in renal cell carcinoma. Turning to the study itself: Nephrectomy followed 15 Gy stereotactic body radiation by 4 weeks.

The germline gives CDR1 LGHNA, CDR2 YSLEER. J gave up 0 bases and V 0 bases, and 6 bases lay outside the gene matches. CDR3 size: 17 residues. The study's findings and limits: Top tumor clonotypes rose in blood 2 weeks post-radiation, then contracted.

Some clones are missing from TCRdb's copy, which holds only in-frame ones; the method was immunoSEQ multiplex PCR. The sample has 70,000 to 100,000 clones, 82% seen once. As for time point: baseline pretreatment blood. Treatment in this sample: 15 Gy SBRT to primary tumor, nephrectomy 4 weeks later. Blood was sampled at baseline, 2 weeks and 4 weeks after SBRT. The patient's renal cell carcinoma had clear cell pathology. This clone is a singleton in its sample. Its specificity is unknown. The sequence derives from a man between 60 and 75 years old with renal cell carcinoma. The sequencing here drew on blood, taken from a patient whose treatment included radiotherapy and nephrectomy. The gene calls are TRBV4-3 and TRBJ2-3; TRBD2 matches 7 bases. CDR3 sequence (DNA): TGCGCCAGCAGCCAAGATGCCGCTAGCGGAAGCACAGATACGCAGTATTTT. As protein: CASSQDAASGSTDTQYF.